Detailed here is one TCR beta chain. The antigen is unknown. This sample was taken from a study of T cell responses to AZD1222 COVID-19 vaccine. Clones were sequenced by immunoSEQ multiplex PCR, and TCRdb holds only the in-frame ones, with some missing. This sample has over 90,000 clones, with 90% to 95% found just once. Study results and caveats: No day 14 peak samples; only post-peak repertoires were characterized. Donors skewed white British and female; clonal diversity was possibly underestimated. Reports say nearly half of spike-specific TCRs go after unmutated variant regions.

This clonotype was obtained from an adult who received the AZD1222 COVID-19 vaccine. Sequenced here: peripheral blood, sampled 28 days after the second AZD1222 dose.

The DNA for the CDR3 is TGTGCCAGCAGTTTAGCTAGTAATCAGCCCCAGCATTTT. It codes for CASSLASNQPQHF. The V call is TRBV12-3 or TRBV12-4, the J call TRBJ1-5; D unclear. The CDR3 totals 13 residues. V lost 0 bases to trimming and J lost 4 bases, with 4 bases between them.